These 9 T cell receptor beta chains originate from one sample sequenced in a study of blood T cell repertoires in COVID-19. The table came from immunoSEQ multiplex PCR; TCRdb's copy has only in-frame clones and leaves some out. Of some 200,000 clones in the sample, approximately 87% are singletons; the top ten hold 0.88%. Sequenced: peripheral blood. These receptors were collected from a woman aged 18-35 years who had recovered from COVID-19.

The chain joins TRBV15 to TRBJ2-5, with D perhaps TRBD1 (6 bases). CDR1 and CDR2 from the germline V gene are LNHNV and YYDKDF (reference sequence). The CDR3 sequence is 12 residues long. Trimming removed 11 bases at V and 5 bases at J, with 15 bases between. CDR3 sequence (DNA): TGTGCCGCTGCGACAGGTCTGGAGACCCAGTACTTC. It codes for CAAATGLETQYF.

CDR3 DNA sequence: TGTGCCAGCAGCGAACCCGGGACTTCCGGTACAGATACGCAGTATTTT. Translated, it gives CASSEPGTSGTDTQYF. This chain uses TRBV6-1 with TRBJ2-3, with a tentative D call TRBD2 (6 bases). CDR3 length equals 16 residues. Germline V gene lookup returns CDR1 MNHNS and CDR2 SASEGT. V lost 6 bases and J lost 3, with 19 bases in between.

In this sample, this clone turned up once. The chain uses TRBV7-3 and TRBJ2-3; perhaps TRBD2 as D (6 bases). The CDR3 runs 14 residues. V lost 6 bases to trimming and J lost 3 bases, with 13 bases between them. CDR1 SGHTA and CDR2 FQGTGA come from the germline V gene. In DNA, the CDR3 is TGTGCCAGCAGTTCGGGAGTTGTAACAGATACGCAGTATTTT. It yields the protein CASSSGVVTDTQYF.

V and J are TRBV5-4 and TRBJ2-7; 8 bases line up with TRBD2. Germline V gene sequence: CDR1 SGHNT, CDR2 YYREEE (reference sequence). There are 14 residues in the CDR3. After removal of 4 bases from V and 4 bases from J, the junction contained 7 bases not matched to a gene. CDR3 in amino acids: CASSLGGLEYEQYV. CDR3 in DNA: TGTGCCAGCAGCCTAGGGGGACTAGAATACGAGCAGTACGTC.

The genes are TRBV5-1 and TRBJ2-7, with 7 nucleotides matching TRBD1. This CDR3 is 14 amino acids long. Germline-derived CDR1 and CDR2 are SGHRS and YFSETQ. With 4 bases clipped from V and 2 bases from J, the junction kept 6 bases outside the gene matches. Here the CDR3 reads CASSPQGEAYEQYF. The CDR3 DNA is TGCGCCAGCAGCCCCCAGGGGGAAGCCTACGAGCAGTACTTC.

This sequence joins TRBV12-3 or TRBV12-4 and TRBJ1-5; TRBD1 matches 9 bases. The J segment lost 4 bases and the V segment lost 6 bases, leaving 1 base of the junction unmatched. The CDR3 has 13 amino acids. The CDR3 DNA sequence: TGTGCCAGCAGACAGGGGGCGAATCAGCCCCAGCATTTT. Translated, it gives CASRQGANQPQHF.

This chain connects TRBV2 to TRBJ1-4; a weak D match, TRBD1 (5 bases). In germline, CDR1 is SNHLY, CDR2 FYNNEI. V dropped 7 bases and J dropped 4 bases, with 10 bases sitting between them. The CDR3 has 13 amino acids. The CDR3 DNA is TGTGCCAGCATGGGGCCATATAATGAAAAACTGTTTTTT. Its protein is CASMGPYNEKLFF.

This chain connects TRBV14 to TRBJ1-5, with 8 nucleotides matching TRBD1. Germline V gene data show CDR1 as SGHDN and CDR2 as FVKESK. Trimming took 0 bases from V and 2 from J; bases not matched to a gene: 6. CDR3 length equals 17 residues. The CDR3 nucleotides are TGTGCCAGCAGCCAAGATCAGGACAGGGTAGGCAATCAGCCCCAGCATTTT. It encodes CASSQDQDRVGNQPQHF.

This rearrangement joins TRBV3-1 (or the pseudogene TRBV3-2) to TRBJ1-2; tentative D call: TRBD1 (5 bases). Germline V gene lookup returns CDR1 LGHDT and CDR2 YNNKEL (reference sequence). The CDR3 extends over 14 amino acids. V lost 4 bases and J lost 3, with 12 bases in between. The chain's CDR3 is CASSPSSGDYGYTF. CDR3 DNA: TGTGCCAGCAGCCCCTCTTCGGGGGACTATGGCTACACCTTC.